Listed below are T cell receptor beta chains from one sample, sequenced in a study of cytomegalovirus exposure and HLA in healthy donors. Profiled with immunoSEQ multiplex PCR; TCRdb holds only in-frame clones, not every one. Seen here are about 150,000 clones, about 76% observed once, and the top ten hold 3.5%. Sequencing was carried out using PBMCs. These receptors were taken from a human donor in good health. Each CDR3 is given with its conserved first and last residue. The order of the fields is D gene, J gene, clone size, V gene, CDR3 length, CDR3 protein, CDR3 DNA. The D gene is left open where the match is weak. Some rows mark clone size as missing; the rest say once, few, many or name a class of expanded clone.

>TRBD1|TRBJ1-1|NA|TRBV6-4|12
CASSEGTGIVFF
TGTGCCAGCAGTGAGGGGACAGGGATCGTTTTCTTT
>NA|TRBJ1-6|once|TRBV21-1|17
CASSHSERRVYNSPLHF
TGTGCCAGCTCCCACAGCGAGAGGAGGGTCTATAATTCACCCCTCCACTTT
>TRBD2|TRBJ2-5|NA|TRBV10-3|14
CAISDERGDETQYF
TGTGCCATCAGTGATGAGCGGGGGGACGAGACCCAGTACTTC
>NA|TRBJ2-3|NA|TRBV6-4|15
CASSVAATSTDTQYF
TGTGCCAGCAGTGTAGCGGCAACTAGCACAGATACGCAGTATTTT
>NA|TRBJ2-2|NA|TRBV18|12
CASSQTGGELFF
TGTGCCAGCTCACAGACGGGCGGGGAGCTGTTTTTT
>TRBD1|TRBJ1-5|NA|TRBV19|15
CASSIGTGTYQPQHF
TGTGCCAGTAGTATCGGGACAGGCACTTATCAGCCCCAGCATTTT
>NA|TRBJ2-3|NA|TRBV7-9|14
CASSPITSTDTQYF
TGTGCCAGCAGTCCCATCACTAGCACAGATACGCAGTATTTT
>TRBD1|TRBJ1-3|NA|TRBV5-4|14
CASSPDRGSNTIYF
TGTGCCAGCAGCCCGGACAGGGGGAGCAACACCATATATTTT
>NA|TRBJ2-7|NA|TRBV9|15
CASSVGAGSSYEQYF
TGTGCCAGCAGCGTAGGGGCAGGCAGCTCCTACGAGCAGTACTTC
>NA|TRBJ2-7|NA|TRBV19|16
CASSTTMGLRTYEQYF
TGTGCCAGTAGTACTACGATGGGACTCCGTACCTACGAGCAGTACTTC
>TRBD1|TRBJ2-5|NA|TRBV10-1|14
CASSDNRGQETQYF
TGCGCCAGCAGTGACAACAGGGGCCAAGAGACCCAGTACTTC
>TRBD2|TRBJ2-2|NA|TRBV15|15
CATSRVIAGGGELFF
TGTGCCACCAGCAGAGTAATAGCGGGGGGCGGGGAGCTGTTTTTT
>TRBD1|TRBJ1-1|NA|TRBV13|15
CASSFSKTGSIGAFF
TGTGCCAGCAGCTTCAGTAAGACAGGGTCGATAGGAGCTTTCTTT
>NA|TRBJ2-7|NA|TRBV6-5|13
CASTPGSPYEQYF
TGTGCCAGCACCCCGGGTTCCCCCTACGAGCAGTACTTC
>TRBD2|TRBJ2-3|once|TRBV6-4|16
CASSPRSGGAFNTQYF
TGTGCCAGCAGCCCTCGGAGCGGGGGGGCCTTTAATACGCAGTATTTT
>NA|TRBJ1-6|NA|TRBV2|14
CASSVRTEDSPLHF
TGTGCCAGCAGTGTAAGGACGGAGGATTCACCCCTCCACTTT
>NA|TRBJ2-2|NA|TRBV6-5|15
CASSYRGTNTGELFF
TGTGCCAGCAGTTACCGGGGGACGAACACCGGGGAGCTGTTTTTT
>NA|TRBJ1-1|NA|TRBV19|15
CASSILAGLYAEAFF
TGTGCCAGTAGTATACTGGCAGGCCTTTATGCTGAAGCTTTCTTT
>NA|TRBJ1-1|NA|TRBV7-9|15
CASSLGGMIGTEAFF
TGTGCCAGCAGCTTGGGGGGGATGATTGGCACTGAAGCTTTCTTT
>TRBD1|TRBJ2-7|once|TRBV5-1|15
CASSLEWDRSYEQYF
TGCGCCAGCAGCTTGGAATGGGACAGATCCTACGAGCAGTACTTC
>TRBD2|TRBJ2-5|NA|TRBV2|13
CASSAGGQETQYF
TGTGCCAGCAGTGCGGGGGGACAAGAGACCCAGTACTTC